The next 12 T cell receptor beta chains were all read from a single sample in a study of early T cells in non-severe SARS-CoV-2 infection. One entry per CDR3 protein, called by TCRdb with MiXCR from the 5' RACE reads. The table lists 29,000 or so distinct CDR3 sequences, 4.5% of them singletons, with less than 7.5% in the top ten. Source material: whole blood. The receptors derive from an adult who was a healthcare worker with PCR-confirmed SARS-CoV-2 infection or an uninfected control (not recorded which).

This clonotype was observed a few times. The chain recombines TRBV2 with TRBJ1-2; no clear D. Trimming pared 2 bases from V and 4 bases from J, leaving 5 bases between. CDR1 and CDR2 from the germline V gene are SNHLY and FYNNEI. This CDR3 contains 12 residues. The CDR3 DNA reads TGTGCCAGCAGTGAACAGTCCTATGGCTACACCTTC. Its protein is CASSEQSYGYTF.

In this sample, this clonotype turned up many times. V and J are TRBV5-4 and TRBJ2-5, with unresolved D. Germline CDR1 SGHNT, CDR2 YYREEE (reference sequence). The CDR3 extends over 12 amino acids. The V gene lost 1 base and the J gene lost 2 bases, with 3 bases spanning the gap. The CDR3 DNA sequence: TGTGCCAGCAGCTTGAGGCAAGAGACCCAGTACTTC. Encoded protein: CASSLRQETQYF.

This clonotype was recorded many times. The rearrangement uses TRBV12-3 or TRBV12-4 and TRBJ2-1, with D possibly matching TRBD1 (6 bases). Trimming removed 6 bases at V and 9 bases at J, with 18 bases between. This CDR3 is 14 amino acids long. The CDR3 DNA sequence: TGTGCCAGCAGACTAACGCAAGGGGGTGTTGAGCAGTTCTTC. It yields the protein CASRLTQGGVEQFF.

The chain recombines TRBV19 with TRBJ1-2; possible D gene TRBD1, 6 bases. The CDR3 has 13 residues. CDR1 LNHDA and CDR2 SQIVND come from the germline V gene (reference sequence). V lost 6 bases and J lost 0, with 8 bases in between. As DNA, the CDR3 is TGTGCCAGTAGGGACAGAACTAACTATGGCTACACCTTC. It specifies CASRDRTNYGYTF.

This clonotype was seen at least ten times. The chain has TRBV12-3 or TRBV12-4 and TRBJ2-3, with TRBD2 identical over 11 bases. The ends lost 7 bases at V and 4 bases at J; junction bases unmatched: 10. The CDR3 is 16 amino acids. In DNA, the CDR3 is TGTGCCAGCACCCCTACACTAGCGGGAGTCTCAGATACGCAGTATTTT. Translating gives CASTPTLAGVSDTQYF.

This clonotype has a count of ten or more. The CDR3 DNA sequence: TGTGCCAGCAGTTCGCCGCCGGCCAAAAACATTCAGTACTTC. It codes for CASSSPPAKNIQYF. This sequence joins TRBV27 and TRBJ2-4; D not resolved. Germline CDR1 reads MNHEY; CDR2 reads SMNVEV (reference sequence). Between the trimmed V and J ends, which lost 4 bases and 1 base, there was a span of 8 bases. This CDR3 spans 14 amino acids.

DNA for the CDR3: TGTGCCAGCAGTGAAAAGCGGGGGGACTACAATGAGCAGTTCTTC. Protein: CASSEKRGDYNEQFF. V usage is TRBV2 and J usage is TRBJ2-1; 9 nucleotides line up with TRBD2. J was trimmed by 3 bases and V by 2 bases; bases with no gene match: 2. Germline CDR1 is SNHLY and CDR2 is FYNNEI. This CDR3 has 15 amino acids.

The CDR3 region is CSASDSGRVQETQYF. Written as DNA, the CDR3 is TGCAGTGCTAGTGACAGCGGACGGGTTCAAGAGACCCAGTACTTC. The J gene is TRBJ2-5, the V gene TRBV20-1; TRBD1 or TRBD2 may be the D gene (5 bases each). V lost 3 bases to trimming and J lost 2 bases, with 16 bases between them. This CDR3 contains 15 residues. CDR1 DFQATT and CDR2 SNEGSKA come from the germline V gene (reference sequence).

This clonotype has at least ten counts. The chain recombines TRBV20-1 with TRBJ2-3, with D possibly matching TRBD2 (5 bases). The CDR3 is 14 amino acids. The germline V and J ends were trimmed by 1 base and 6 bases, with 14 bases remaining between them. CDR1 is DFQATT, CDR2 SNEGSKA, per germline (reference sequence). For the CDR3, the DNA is TGCAGTGCTAGAGTAGGTCGGGAATACGATACGCAGTATTTT. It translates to CSARVGREYDTQYF.

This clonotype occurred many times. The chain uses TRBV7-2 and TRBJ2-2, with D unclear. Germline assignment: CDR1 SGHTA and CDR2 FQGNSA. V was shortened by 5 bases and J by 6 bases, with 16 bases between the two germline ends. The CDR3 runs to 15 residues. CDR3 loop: CASSHSDGISGELFF. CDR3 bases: TGTGCCAGCAGCCACTCGGACGGTATCTCCGGGGAGCTGTTTTTT.

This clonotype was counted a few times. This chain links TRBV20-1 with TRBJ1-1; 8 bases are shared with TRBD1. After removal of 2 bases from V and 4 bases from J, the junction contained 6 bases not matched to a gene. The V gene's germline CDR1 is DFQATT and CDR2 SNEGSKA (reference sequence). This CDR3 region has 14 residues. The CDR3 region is CSARRAGGGTEAFF. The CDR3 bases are TGCAGTGCTAGAAGGGCAGGGGGCGGCACTGAAGCTTTCTTT.

This CDR3 is CATSAGGLRTDTQYF. The DNA for the CDR3 is TGTGCCACCAGTGCGGGTGGGCTTCGCACAGATACGCAGTATTTT. The chain is built from TRBV24-1 and TRBJ2-3; D uncertain. The CDR3 consists of 15 residues. Per the germline V gene, CDR1 is KGHDR and CDR2 is SFDVKD. Trimming pared 5 bases from V and 1 base from J, leaving 12 bases between.